This TCR beta chain was sequenced for a study of T cell repertoires in cytomegalovirus infection (dated by TCRdb to about 2019). Background for the entire study: The HLA type of each donor mattered for the analysis, because public TCR beta signatures pointed to carriage of CMV infection along with the matching HLA type.

At the junction V is shortened by 7 bases and J by 5 bases; bases outside the gene matches: 18. Spanning cysteine to phenylalanine, the CDR3 consists of 17 amino acids. This entry keeps only the CDR3 DNA: 51 bases, framed from base 1. The germline V gene (reference sequence) specifies SEHNR as CDR1 and FQNEAQ as CDR2. What the research found in general, with its limitations: In the ex vivo response, HLA-C-restricted CMV-specific TCR beta clonotypes were dominant, and in two of eight donors the single most frequent clonotype came from this HLA-C-restricted group. Carriers of CMV infection plus the relevant HLA type were discriminated by the cumulative frequency of public TCR beta family members in the study cohort and in an independent roughly 380-donor cohort.

With regard to this clonotype: There is no known antigen for this receptor. Base qualities are missing; no much larger clone stands one base away.

TCRdb names Illumina HiSeq 1500 as the instrument used. TCRdb passed the public sequencing reads through fastp at Q25 and MiXCR, retaining productive beta sequences. Identical CDR3 proteins give one entry, which carries the most common genes and DNA. This sample is represented by 150,000 to 200,000 distinct CDR3 sequences; about 21% of them were singletons. The leading ten clones occupy 2.5% to 3% of the sample. This receptor was identified in a human donor in good health (CMV status not recorded). Some clones in this sample may be carry-over from other donors' samples. In this chain, TRBV7-9 is recombined with TRBJ2-5, with 8 bases matching TRBD2. The sequenced sample was PBMCs. At the DNA level, the sequence is TGTGCCAGCACCCCACCGACGGGAGGGGAGGGTCGGGAGACCCAGTACTTC. Its coded protein is CASTPPTGGEGRETQYF.